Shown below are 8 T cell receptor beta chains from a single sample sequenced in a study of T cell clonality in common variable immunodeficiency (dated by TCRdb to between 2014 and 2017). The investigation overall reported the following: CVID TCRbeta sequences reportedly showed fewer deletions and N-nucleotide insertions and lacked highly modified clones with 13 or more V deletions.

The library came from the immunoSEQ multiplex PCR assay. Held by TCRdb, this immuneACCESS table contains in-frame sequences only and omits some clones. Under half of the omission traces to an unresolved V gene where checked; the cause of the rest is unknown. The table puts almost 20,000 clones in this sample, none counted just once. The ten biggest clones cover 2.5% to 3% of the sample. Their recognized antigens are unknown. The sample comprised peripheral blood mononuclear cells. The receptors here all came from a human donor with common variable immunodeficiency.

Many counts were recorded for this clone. The CDR3 loop is CAWTRSPGLVAFF. CDR3 DNA, as far as it was read: TGTGCCTGGACGAGATCCCCGGGGTTGGTT. This chain links TRBV30 with TRBJ1-1; no reliable D call. The read ends 3 residues shy of where the CDR3 ends; the end is completed using the germline J gene. Germline values: CDR1 GTSNPN, CDR2 SVGIG (reference sequence). CDR3 size: 13 residues.

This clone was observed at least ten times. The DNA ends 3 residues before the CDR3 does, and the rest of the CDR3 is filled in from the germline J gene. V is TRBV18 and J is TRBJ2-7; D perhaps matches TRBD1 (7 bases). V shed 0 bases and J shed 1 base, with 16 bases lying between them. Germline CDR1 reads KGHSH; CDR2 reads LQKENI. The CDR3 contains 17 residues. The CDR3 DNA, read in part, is TGTGCCAGCTCACCACCATCTCCCAGGGGGGTATCCTACGAG. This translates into CASSPPSPRGVSYE. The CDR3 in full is CASSPPSPRGVSYEQYF.

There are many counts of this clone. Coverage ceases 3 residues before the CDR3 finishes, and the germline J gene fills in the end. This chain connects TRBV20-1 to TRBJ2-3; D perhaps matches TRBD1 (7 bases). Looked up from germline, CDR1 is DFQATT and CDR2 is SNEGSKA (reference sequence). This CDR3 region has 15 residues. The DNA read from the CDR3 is TGCAGTGCCCCGTTTCAGCAAACGCAGGGGGGAACG. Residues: CSAPFQQTQGGT. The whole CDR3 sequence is CSAPFQQTQGGTQYF.

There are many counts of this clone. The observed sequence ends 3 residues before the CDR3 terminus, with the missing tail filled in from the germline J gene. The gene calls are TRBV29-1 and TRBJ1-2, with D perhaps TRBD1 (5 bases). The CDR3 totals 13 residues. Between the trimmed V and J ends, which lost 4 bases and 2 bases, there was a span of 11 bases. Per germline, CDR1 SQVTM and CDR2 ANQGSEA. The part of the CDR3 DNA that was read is TGCAGCGTTGGGTCTCACAGGAACTATGGC. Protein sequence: CSVGSHRNYG. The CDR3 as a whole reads CSVGSHRNYGYTF.

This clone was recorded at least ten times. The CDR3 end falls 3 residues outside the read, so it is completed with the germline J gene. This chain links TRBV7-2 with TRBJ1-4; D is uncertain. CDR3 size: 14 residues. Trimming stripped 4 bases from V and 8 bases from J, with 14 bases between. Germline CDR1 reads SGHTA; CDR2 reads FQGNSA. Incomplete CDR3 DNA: TGTGCCAGCAGCTCCCAAAGGGTTGGGGAAAAA. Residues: CASSSQRVGEK. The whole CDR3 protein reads CASSSQRVGEKLFF. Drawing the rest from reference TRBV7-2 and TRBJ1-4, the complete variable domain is GAGVSQSPSNKVTEKGKDVELRCDPISGHTALYWYRQSLGQGLEFLIYFQGNSAPDKSGLPSDRFSAERTGGSVSTLTIQRTQQEDSAVYLCASSSQRVGEKLFFGSGTQLSVL.

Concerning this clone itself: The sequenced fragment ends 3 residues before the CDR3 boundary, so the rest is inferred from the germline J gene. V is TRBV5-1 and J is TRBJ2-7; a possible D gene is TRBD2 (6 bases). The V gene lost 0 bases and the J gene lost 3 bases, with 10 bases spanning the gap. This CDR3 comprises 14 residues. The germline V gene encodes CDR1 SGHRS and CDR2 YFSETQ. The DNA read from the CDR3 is TGCGCCAGCAGCTTGGGGCGGGGAGTCTACGAG. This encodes CASSLGRGVYE. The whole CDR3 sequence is CASSLGRGVYEQYF.

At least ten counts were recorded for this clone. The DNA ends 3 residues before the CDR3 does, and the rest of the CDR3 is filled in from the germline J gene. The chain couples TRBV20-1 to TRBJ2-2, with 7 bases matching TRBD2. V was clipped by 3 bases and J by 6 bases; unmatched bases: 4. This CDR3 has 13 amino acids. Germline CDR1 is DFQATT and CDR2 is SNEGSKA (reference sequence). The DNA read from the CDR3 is TGCAGTGCTAGGTCGACTAGCCCCGGGGAG. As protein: CSARSTSPGE. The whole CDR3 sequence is CSARSTSPGELFF.

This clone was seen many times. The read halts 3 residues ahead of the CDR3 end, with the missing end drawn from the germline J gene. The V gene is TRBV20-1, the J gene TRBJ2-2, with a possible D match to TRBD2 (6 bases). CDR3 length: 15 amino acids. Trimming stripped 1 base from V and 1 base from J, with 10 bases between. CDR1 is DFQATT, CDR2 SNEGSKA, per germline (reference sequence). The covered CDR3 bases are TGCAGTGCTAGAGTTGGCGGGGAGAACACCGGGGAG. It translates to CSARVGGENTGE. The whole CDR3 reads CSARVGGENTGELFF.